A selection of T cell receptor beta chains follows, all from one sample in a study of kidney transplant recipient with SARS-CoV-2 infection. TCRdb re-derived calls from the reads in MiXCR, one entry per CDR3 protein. The top ten hold roughly 7% of the sample, which has about 250,000 distinct CDR3 sequences, around 26% seen once. The specimen was a blood sample, collected at baseline and on approximately day 120 from a kidney transplant recipient. These receptors all come from a male patient younger than 45 who had COVID-19 and was a kidney transplant recipient. Some T cells may be transferred from the graft donor. CDR3s include the opening cysteine and the closing phenylalanine or tryptophan. Each record gives: CDR3 length, V gene, clone size, D gene, J gene, CDR3 protein, CDR3 DNA. A D gene is named only where the DNA matches it firmly. Size values are once, few and many counts, or a class for expanded clones, and some rows have none.

CDR3 length: 16; V gene: TRBV5-1; clone size: many; D gene: .; J gene: TRBJ1-2; CDR3 protein: CASLLSSVRKTYGYTF; CDR3 DNA: TGCGCCAGCCTCTTATCATCGGTTCGAAAGACCTATGGCTACACCTTC
CDR3 length: 17; V gene: TRBV3-1; clone size: few; D gene: .; J gene: TRBJ1-2; CDR3 protein: CASSVLDTLRKTYGYTF; CDR3 DNA: TGTGCCAGCAGCGTACTGGACACCCTTCGAAAGACCTATGGCTACACCTTC
CDR3 length: 15; V gene: TRBV3-1; clone size: many; D gene: .; J gene: TRBJ2-5; CDR3 protein: CASSQTIVPIFSQYF; CDR3 DNA: TGTGCCAGCAGCCAAACAATAGTCCCGATTTTTTCCCAGTACTTC
CDR3 length: 15; V gene: TRBV18; clone size: many; D gene: TRBD1; J gene: TRBJ2-7; CDR3 protein: CASSPGTGGSYEQYF; CDR3 DNA: TGTGCCAGCTCGCCCGGGACAGGGGGCTCCTACGAGCAGTACTTC
CDR3 length: 17; V gene: TRBV6-5; clone size: .; D gene: .; J gene: TRBJ1-2; CDR3 protein: CASSLVQECRKTYGYIF; CDR3 DNA: TGTGCCAGCAGTCTAGTACAGGAATGTAGAAAGACTTATGGCTACATCTTC
CDR3 length: 13; V gene: TRBV15; clone size: .; D gene: TRBD1; J gene: TRBJ2-1; CDR3 protein: CATSRTGGREQFF; CDR3 DNA: TGTGCCACCAGCAGAACAGGGGGCCGGGAGCAGTTCTTC
CDR3 length: 13; V gene: TRBV7-3; clone size: many; D gene: .; J gene: TRBJ2-7; CDR3 protein: CASSEQLGYEQYF; CDR3 DNA: TGTGCCAGCAGCGAACAGTTGGGGTACGAGCAGTACTTC
CDR3 length: 15; V gene: TRBV3-1; clone size: many; D gene: .; J gene: TRBJ1-2; CDR3 protein: CASSRLPGPNYGYTF; CDR3 DNA: TGTGCCAGCAGCCGGCTTCCGGGGCCTAACTATGGCTACACCTTC
CDR3 length: 14; V gene: TRBV29-1; clone size: many; D gene: TRBD1; J gene: TRBJ2-2; CDR3 protein: CSGIGQGGTGELFF; CDR3 DNA: TGCAGCGGAATCGGACAGGGCGGGACCGGGGAGCTGTTTTTT
CDR3 length: 19; V gene: TRBV15; clone size: many; D gene: TRBD2; J gene: TRBJ2-1; CDR3 protein: CATSREPNVAGGDLGAQFF; CDR3 DNA: TGTGCCACCAGCAGAGAGCCGAACGTGGCGGGAGGGGACCTGGGGGCGCAGTTCTTC
CDR3 length: 15; V gene: TRBV27; clone size: many; D gene: .; J gene: TRBJ1-1; CDR3 protein: CASSSPFRGNTEAFF; CDR3 DNA: TGTGCCAGCAGTTCGCCTTTTCGGGGAAACACTGAAGCTTTCTTT
CDR3 length: 16; V gene: TRBV5-1; clone size: many; D gene: .; J gene: TRBJ1-2; CDR3 protein: CASPALSVRKTYGYTF; CDR3 DNA: TGCGCCAGCCCAGCGTTATCGGTTCGAAAGACCTATGGCTACACCTTC
CDR3 length: 16; V gene: TRBV5-6; clone size: many; D gene: TRBD1; J gene: TRBJ2-7; CDR3 protein: CASSLFDRETTYEQYF; CDR3 DNA: TGTGCCAGCAGCTTGTTCGACAGGGAAACCACCTACGAGCAGTACTTC
CDR3 length: 15; V gene: TRBV15; clone size: many; D gene: .; J gene: TRBJ2-1; CDR3 protein: CATSRGLASGYEQFF; CDR3 DNA: TGTGCCACCAGCAGAGGGTTGGCTTCAGGCTATGAGCAGTTCTTC
CDR3 length: 15; V gene: TRBV6-1; clone size: many; D gene: TRBD2; J gene: TRBJ2-7; CDR3 protein: CASSEGLAERYEQYF; CDR3 DNA: TGTGCCAGCAGTGAAGGTCTAGCGGAGAGGTACGAGCAGTACTTC
CDR3 length: 17; V gene: TRBV24-1; clone size: many; D gene: TRBD2; J gene: TRBJ2-1; CDR3 protein: CATSETAGESYYNEQFF; CDR3 DNA: TGTGCCACCAGTGAGACGGCGGGAGAGTCCTACTACAATGAGCAGTTCTTC
CDR3 length: 14; V gene: TRBV11-2; clone size: many; D gene: .; J gene: TRBJ2-7; CDR3 protein: CASSLVPSSYEQYF; CDR3 DNA: TGTGCCAGCAGCTTAGTCCCGTCCTCCTACGAGCAGTACTTC
CDR3 length: 14; V gene: TRBV5-1; clone size: many; D gene: .; J gene: TRBJ2-4; CDR3 protein: CASSPTDGENIQYF; CDR3 DNA: TGCGCCAGCAGCCCGACCGACGGGGAAAACATTCAGTACTTC
CDR3 length: 13; V gene: TRBV2; clone size: many; D gene: .; J gene: TRBJ1-6; CDR3 protein: CARGGSSESPLHF; CDR3 DNA: TGTGCCAGAGGGGGGTCTAGCGAATCACCCCTCCACTTT
CDR3 length: 14; V gene: TRBV7-3; clone size: many; D gene: .; J gene: TRBJ2-7; CDR3 protein: CASSLTARSHEQYF; CDR3 DNA: TGTGCCAGCAGCTTAACGGCGAGATCCCACGAGCAGTACTTC
CDR3 length: 16; V gene: TRBV12-3/TRBV12-4; clone size: many; D gene: .; J gene: TRBJ1-1; CDR3 protein: CASSPQAAETNTEAFF; CDR3 DNA: TGTGCCAGCAGTCCCCAGGCAGCAGAGACGAACACTGAAGCTTTCTTT
CDR3 length: 15; V gene: TRBV28; clone size: many; D gene: .; J gene: TRBJ2-7; CDR3 protein: CASSSRPRREDEQYF; CDR3 DNA: TGTGCCAGCAGTTCCCGACCGCGCCGCGAGGACGAGCAGTACTTC
CDR3 length: 11; V gene: TRBV2; clone size: many; D gene: .; J gene: TRBJ1-2; CDR3 protein: CASSERVGYTF; CDR3 DNA: TGTGCCAGCAGTGAACGGGTTGGCTACACCTTC
CDR3 length: 17; V gene: TRBV7-7; clone size: .; D gene: .; J gene: TRBJ1-2; CDR3 protein: CASSNYIKCRKTYGYTF; CDR3 DNA: TGTGCCAGCAGCAATTACATTAAGTGCCGAAAGACCTATGGCTACACCTTC
CDR3 length: 13; V gene: TRBV13; clone size: many; D gene: .; J gene: TRBJ2-2; CDR3 protein: CASSLRGTGELFF; CDR3 DNA: TGTGCCAGCAGCTTGAGGGGAACCGGGGAGCTGTTTTTT
CDR3 length: 14; V gene: TRBV4-2; clone size: many; D gene: .; J gene: TRBJ1-1; CDR3 protein: CASSQDGEVAEAFF; CDR3 DNA: TGTGCCAGCAGCCAAGATGGGGAGGTCGCTGAAGCTTTCTTT
CDR3 length: 15; V gene: TRBV5-6; clone size: .; D gene: .; J gene: TRBJ1-1; CDR3 protein: CASSLLGALNTEAFF; CDR3 DNA: TGTGCCAGCAGCTTGTTGGGGGCTCTGAACACTGAAGCTTTCTTT
CDR3 length: 13; V gene: TRBV29-1; clone size: many; D gene: .; J gene: TRBJ2-7; CDR3 protein: CSVIRTGNYEQYF; CDR3 DNA: TGCAGCGTTATAAGAACTGGGAACTACGAGCAGTACTTC
CDR3 length: 17; V gene: TRBV21-1; clone size: many; D gene: .; J gene: TRBJ2-3; CDR3 protein: CASRTSIATVMQDTQYF; CDR3 DNA: TGTGCCAGCAGAACGTCGATAGCTACAGTCATGCAAGATACGCAGTATTTT
CDR3 length: 13; V gene: TRBV7-2; clone size: many; D gene: .; J gene: TRBJ1-5; CDR3 protein: CASSLESNQPQHF; CDR3 DNA: TGTGCCAGCAGTCTCGAGAGCAATCAGCCCCAGCATTTT
CDR3 length: 16; V gene: TRBV8-2; clone size: many; D gene: .; J gene: TRBJ1-2; CDR3 protein: CGSKFRDSRKTYGYTF; CDR3 DNA: TGTGGCAGTAAATTTCGTGATAGCCGAAAGACCTATGGCTACACCTTC
CDR3 length: 16; V gene: TRBV24-1; clone size: .; D gene: TRBD2; J gene: TRBJ2-1; CDR3 protein: CATSDSGTSGANEQFF; CDR3 DNA: TGTGCCACCAGTGACTCCGGGACTAGCGGGGCCAATGAGCAGTTCTTC
CDR3 length: 17; V gene: TRBV21-1; clone size: .; D gene: .; J gene: TRBJ2-3; CDR3 protein: CASSNNVATVMQDTQYF; CDR3 DNA: TGTGCCAGCAGTAACAACGTAGCTACAGTCATGCAAGATACGCAGTATTTT
CDR3 length: 15; V gene: TRBV12-3/TRBV12-4; clone size: many; D gene: TRBD2; J gene: TRBJ2-5; CDR3 protein: CASSLEASGRETQYF; CDR3 DNA: TGTGCCAGCAGTTTAGAGGCTAGCGGGAGAGAGACCCAGTACTTC
CDR3 length: 15; V gene: TRBV6-5; clone size: many; D gene: .; J gene: TRBJ1-5; CDR3 protein: CASSYSAESNQPQHF; CDR3 DNA: TGTGCCAGCAGTTACTCCGCCGAGAGCAATCAGCCCCAGCATTTT
CDR3 length: 17; V gene: TRBV4-1; clone size: .; D gene: .; J gene: TRBJ1-2; CDR3 protein: CASSRGDQNRKTYGYTF; CDR3 DNA: TGCGCCAGCAGCCGGGGTGACCAGAACCGAAAGACCTATGGCTACACCTTC
CDR3 length: 18; V gene: TRBV28; clone size: many; D gene: .; J gene: TRBJ2-6; CDR3 protein: CASIPSPGVHSGANVLTF; CDR3 DNA: TGTGCCAGCATCCCTTCCCCGGGCGTTCACTCTGGGGCCAACGTCCTGACTTTC
CDR3 length: 16; V gene: TRBV8-2; clone size: many; D gene: .; J gene: TRBJ1-2; CDR3 protein: CGSLWTDSRKTYGYTF; CDR3 DNA: TGTGGCAGTTTATGGACTGATAGCCGAAAGACCTATGGCTACACCTTC
CDR3 length: 13; V gene: TRBV28; clone size: many; D gene: .; J gene: TRBJ1-2; CDR3 protein: CASSLTRESSYTF; CDR3 DNA: TGTGCCAGCAGCCTGACGAGGGAGAGTAGCTACACCTTC
CDR3 length: 15; V gene: TRBV2; clone size: many; D gene: .; J gene: TRBJ2-2; CDR3 protein: CASSPHGPNTGELFF; CDR3 DNA: TGTGCCAGCAGCCCCCACGGGCCGAACACCGGGGAGCTGTTTTTT
CDR3 length: 17; V gene: TRBV6-6; clone size: .; D gene: .; J gene: TRBJ1-2; CDR3 protein: CASSLIVGGRKTYGYTF; CDR3 DNA: TGTGCCAGCAGTCTGATCGTAGGTGGGAGAAAGACCTATGGCTACACCTTC
CDR3 length: 13; V gene: TRBV7-2; clone size: many; D gene: .; J gene: TRBJ1-5; CDR3 protein: CASSSLIYQPQHF; CDR3 DNA: TGTGCCAGCAGCTCCCTGATTTACCAGCCCCAGCATTTT
CDR3 length: 15; V gene: TRBV5-5; clone size: few; D gene: TRBD1; J gene: TRBJ1-6; CDR3 protein: CASSLATDRNSPLHF; CDR3 DNA: TGTGCCAGCAGCTTAGCAACGGACAGGAATTCACCCCTCCACTTT
CDR3 length: 17; V gene: TRBV24-1; clone size: many; D gene: .; J gene: TRBJ1-2; CDR3 protein: CATSQARSTRKTYGYTF; CDR3 DNA: TGTGCCACCAGTCAAGCCCGTAGTACCAGAAAGACCTATGGCTACACCTTC
CDR3 length: 13; V gene: TRBV20-1; clone size: many; D gene: .; J gene: TRBJ1-5; CDR3 protein: CSAQGGIGQPQHF; CDR3 DNA: TGCAGTGCCCAGGGTGGTATTGGTCAGCCCCAGCATTTT
CDR3 length: 16; V gene: TRBV3-1; clone size: many; D gene: TRBD1; J gene: TRBJ1-3; CDR3 protein: CASSQQGAKFGNTIYF; CDR3 DNA: TGTGCCAGCAGCCAACAGGGGGCGAAGTTTGGAAACACCATATATTTT
CDR3 length: 15; V gene: TRBV18; clone size: few; D gene: .; J gene: TRBJ2-3; CDR3 protein: CASSVGRGLTDTQYF; CDR3 DNA: TGTGCCAGCTCGGTTGGGCGGGGTCTCACAGATACGCAGTATTTT
CDR3 length: 17; V gene: TRBV11-2; clone size: .; D gene: .; J gene: TRBJ1-2; CDR3 protein: CAGSRRATSRKTYGYTF; CDR3 DNA: TGTGCCGGCAGCAGAAGGGCAACAAGCAGAAAGACCTATGGCTACACCTTC
CDR3 length: 15; V gene: TRBV7-9; clone size: many; D gene: TRBD1; J gene: TRBJ2-7; CDR3 protein: CASSFTGGAPYEQYF; CDR3 DNA: TGTGCCAGCAGCTTCACAGGGGGCGCCCCCTACGAGCAGTACTTC
CDR3 length: 15; V gene: TRBV4-3; clone size: few; D gene: .; J gene: TRBJ1-1; CDR3 protein: CASSQDNGGPDEAFF; CDR3 DNA: TGCGCCAGCAGCCAAGATAATGGAGGACCCGATGAAGCTTTCTTT
CDR3 length: 14; V gene: TRBV21-1; clone size: many; D gene: .; J gene: TRBJ1-1; CDR3 protein: CASSTVGEGTEAFF; CDR3 DNA: .
CDR3 length: 15; V gene: TRBV6-5; clone size: .; D gene: .; J gene: TRBJ2-5; CDR3 protein: CASSPPGGGSETQYF; CDR3 DNA: TGTGCCAGCAGTCCCCCCGGTGGGGGTTCAGAGACCCAGTACTTC
CDR3 length: 17; V gene: TRBV7-9; clone size: many; D gene: .; J gene: TRBJ1-2; CDR3 protein: CASSWATYHGKTYGYTF; CDR3 DNA: TGTGCCAGCAGCTGGGCTACATACCATGGAAAGACCTATGGCTACACCTTC
CDR3 length: 15; V gene: TRBV18; clone size: many; D gene: .; J gene: TRBJ1-1; CDR3 protein: CASSPHRQMNTEAFF; CDR3 DNA: TGTGCCAGCTCACCGCACCGACAGATGAACACTGAAGCTTTCTTT
CDR3 length: 18; V gene: TRBV20-1; clone size: many; D gene: TRBD2; J gene: TRBJ2-7; CDR3 protein: CSARPGLAGWGGVYEQYF; CDR3 DNA: TGCAGTGCCCGTCCGGGACTAGCGGGATGGGGTGGGGTTTACGAGCAGTACTTC
CDR3 length: 15; V gene: TRBV6-2/TRBV6-3; clone size: many; D gene: TRBD2; J gene: TRBJ2-7; CDR3 protein: CASSYSTSGGHEQYF; CDR3 DNA: TGTGCCAGCAGTTACTCGACTAGCGGGGGTCACGAGCAGTACTTC
CDR3 length: 16; V gene: TRBV7-2; clone size: many; D gene: TRBD2; J gene: TRBJ2-1; CDR3 protein: CASSPPGLAGGIVQFF; CDR3 DNA: TGTGCCAGCAGCCCGCCGGGACTAGCGGGAGGAATCGTTCAGTTCTTC
CDR3 length: 14; V gene: TRBV2; clone size: many; D gene: TRBD1; J gene: TRBJ2-1; CDR3 protein: CASSEGDRGNEQFF; CDR3 DNA: TGTGCCAGCAGTGAAGGGGACAGGGGCAATGAGCAGTTCTTC
CDR3 length: 13; V gene: TRBV7-7; clone size: many; D gene: .; J gene: TRBJ2-7; CDR3 protein: CASSLEVHYEQYF; CDR3 DNA: TGTGCTAGCAGCTTAGAGGTCCACTACGAGCAGTACTTC